This T cell receptor beta chain was observed in a study of post-analysis software for immune sequencing data. Study conclusions and caveats: The F measure placed samples prepared in the same batch into strongly shared clusters. A few TRBV segments appeared more often in patients than in controls, and TRBV5-6, TRBV5-1 and TRBV20-1 were among these. Those with multiple sclerosis, the patient group, showed significantly lower normalized Chao1 diversity than controls.

Note on this clonotype: What it binds is unknown.

This CDR3 spans 15 amino acids. Germline assignment: CDR1 SEHNR and CDR2 FQNEAQ (reference sequence). The V gene lost 6 bases and the J gene lost 6 bases, with 18 bases spanning the gap. Libraries were made from TCR beta cDNA, and they carried unique molecular identifiers. MiXCR, applied by TCRdb to the PCR reads, yields one record per CDR3 protein. The sample has about 760,000 distinct CDR3 sequences, 25% to 30% seen once. The V and J genes are TRBV7-9 and TRBJ2-1; D call uncertain. This receptor was obtained from a girl aged 5 to 17 with multiple sclerosis. Sequencing used blood. CDR3 DNA: TGTGCCAGCAGGTCCGACCCCGGATCGGCCAATGAGCAGTTCTTC. Protein: CASRSDPGSANEQFF.